A selection of T cell receptor beta chains follows, all from one sample in a study of T cell responses to AZD1222 COVID-19 vaccine. Profiling relied on immunoSEQ multiplex PCR, and the TCRdb table lists in-frame clones only, not all of them. The repertoire includes tens of thousands of clones, 85% to 90% of them detected once, and roughly 5.6% sits in the top ten. Material: peripheral blood, obtained on day 0 of AZD1222 vaccination. These receptors were obtained from an adult in good health. The CDR3 runs from the conserved cysteine through the conserved F or W. A D gene is named only where the DNA matches it firmly. Not every row has a clone size; where given, it reads once, few, many or a size class.

clone_size	v_call	d_call	j_call	cdr3_aa	cdr3_nt
.	TRBV6-5	.	TRBJ1-2	CASSYSRNYGYTF	TGTGCCAGCAGTTACTCCAGGAACTATGGCTACACCTTC
.	TRBV10-3	TRBD1	TRBJ2-1	CAISENFRDSEQFF	TGTGCCATCAGTGAAAACTTCCGGGACAGCGAGCAGTTCTTC
.	TRBV6-6	.	TRBJ2-7	CASRTGTEPYEQYF	TGTGCCAGCAGAACCGGGACGGAGCCCTACGAGCAGTACTTC
.	TRBV12-3/TRBV12-4	.	TRBJ2-1	CASSPIFVGGQFF	TGTGCCAGCAGTCCCATCTTTGTTGGGGGGCAGTTCTTC
.	TRBV5-4	.	TRBJ2-7	CASSVGGEQYF	TGTGCCAGCAGCGTGGGGGGCGAGCAGTACTTC
.	TRBV12-3/TRBV12-4	.	TRBJ1-1	CASTSYGNTEAFF	TGTGCCAGCACCTCTTACGGGAACACTGAAGCTTTCTTT
.	TRBV6-2/TRBV6-3	.	TRBJ2-2	CASTPRGASWDTGELFF	TGTGCCAGCACCCCCCGGGGGGCTAGTTGGGACACCGGGGAGCTGTTTTTT
.	TRBV5-1	TRBD1	TRBJ2-1	CASTPGQNQYNEQFF	TGCGCCAGCACCCCGGGACAGAACCAGTACAATGAGCAGTTCTTC
once	TRBV18	.	TRBJ1-1	CASSPVGRMNTEAFF	TGTGCCAGCTCACCGGTGGGTCGCATGAACACTGAAGCTTTCTTT
few	TRBV3-1/TRBV3-2	.	TRBJ1-2	CATSKGVLNYGYTF	TGTGCCACCTCCAAAGGGGTACTTAACTATGGCTACACCTTC
.	TRBV6-1	.	TRBJ1-2	CASSEELAGLRGYTF	TGTGCCAGCAGTGAAGAGTTGGCAGGGCTACGTGGCTACACCTTC
.	TRBV30	TRBD2	TRBJ2-2	CARAALAGVATGELFF	TGTGCCCGGGCGGCCTTAGCGGGGGTAGCCACCGGGGAGCTGTTTTTT
once	TRBV12-3/TRBV12-4	.	TRBJ1-1	CASSTGLRTEAFF	TGTGCCAGCAGTACAGGGTTGCGGACTGAAGCTTTCTTT
.	TRBV11-2	TRBD2	TRBJ2-5	CASSLGLVQETQYF	TGTGCCAGCAGCCTCGGACTAGTACAAGAGACCCAGTACTTC
.	TRBV18	.	TRBJ2-2	CASSPTAAAGNTGELFF	TGTGCCAGCTCACCTACCGCTGCGGCTGGCAACACCGGGGAGCTGTTTTTT
.	TRBV19	.	TRBJ1-5	CASSWAQGNQPQHF	TGTGCCAGTAGTTGGGCGCAGGGAAATCAGCCCCAGCATTTT
.	TRBV6-4	TRBD2	TRBJ2-7	CASSDPTSRSYEQYF	TGTGCCAGCAGTGATCCGACTAGCCGGTCCTACGAGCAGTACTTC
.	TRBV5-4	.	TRBJ1-4	CASSLASGPGRTNEKLFF	TGTGCCAGCAGCTTGGCCTCGGGTCCCGGCCGAACTAATGAAAAACTGTTTTTT
.	TRBV6-2/TRBV6-3	.	TRBJ1-3	CASSPSTGEFGNTIYF	TGTGCCAGCAGCCCTTCGACAGGAGAGTTTGGAAACACCATATATTTT
.	TRBV24-1	.	TRBJ1-2	CATSDWGLSYGYTF	TGTGCCACCAGTGACTGGGGGCTCTCCTATGGCTACACCTTC
once	TRBV19	.	TRBJ1-4	CASSPRGREKLFF	TGTGCCAGTAGTCCCAGGGGCCGCGAAAAACTGTTTTTT
.	TRBV4-1	TRBD1	TRBJ2-7	CASSQETGGLLEQYF	TGCGCCAGCAGCCAAGAAACAGGGGGACTTTTGGAGCAGTACTTC
few	TRBV6-2/TRBV6-3	TRBD1	TRBJ1-2	CASSGQGVYGYTF	TGTGCCAGCAGTGGACAGGGCGTCTATGGCTACACCTTC
.	TRBV29-1	.	TRBJ2-7	CSAIGRSSSYEQYF	TGCAGCGCTATCGGACGGTCAAGCTCCTACGAGCAGTACTTC
.	TRBV12-3/TRBV12-4	.	TRBJ1-2	CASSLTVNYGYTF	TGTGCCAGCAGTTTAACGGTTAACTATGGCTACACCTTC
.	TRBV6-5	.	TRBJ1-2	CASRSRGVNAGYTF	TGTGCCAGCAGGAGCCGAGGAGTAAACGCAGGCTACACCTTC
.	TRBV2	.	TRBJ1-1	CASRDLEGTEAFF	TGTGCCAGCAGGGACCTGGAAGGGACTGAAGCTTTCTTT
.	TRBV6-2/TRBV6-3	TRBD2	TRBJ2-1	CASSQAGTSREQFF	TGTGCCAGCAGCCAGGCCGGGACTAGCCGTGAGCAGTTCTTC
.	TRBV5-1	.	TRBJ1-2	CASSLGRAMLGEGYTF	TGCGCCAGCAGCTTGGGCAGAGCCATGCTCGGTGAGGGCTACACCTTC
.	TRBV27	.	TRBJ1-1	CATSATMNTEAFF	TGTGCCACCTCCGCGACAATGAACACTGAAGCTTTCTTT
once	TRBV5-1	.	TRBJ2-6	CASSFGGSGANVLTF	TGCGCCAGCAGCTTTGGCGGCTCTGGGGCCAACGTCCTGACTTTC
.	TRBV19	.	TRBJ1-1	CASSPGTGDFEAFF	TGTGCCAGTAGCCCCGGGACGGGGGATTTTGAAGCTTTCTTT
.	TRBV12-5	.	TRBJ1-2	CASGLRQSYGYTF	TGTGCTAGTGGTTTACGACAGTCTTATGGCTACACCTTC
.	TRBV19	.	TRBJ2-7	CASSYGGAVSYEQYF	TGTGCCAGTAGTTATGGGGGCGCAGTCTCCTACGAGCAGTACTTC
.	TRBV3-1/TRBV3-2	.	TRBJ2-5	CASSQGDGTQYF	TGTGCCAGCAGCCAAGGGGACGGGACCCAGTACTTC
.	TRBV14	.	TRBJ1-2	CASSRDGLYGYTF	TGTGCCAGCAGCCGAGACGGACTCTATGGCTACACCTTC